Listed here is a single T cell receptor beta chain. Antigen unknown. This sample stems from a study of cytomegalovirus exposure and HLA in healthy donors. Overall study findings and caveats: Overall, approximately 180 TCR beta chains were annotated as cytomegalovirus-associated.

Libraries were prepared by immunoSEQ multiplex PCR; TCRdb keeps only in-frame clonotypes and omits some of them. The sample consists of roughly 63,000 clones, approximately 88% of them appearing once. J lost 5 bases, V lost 3 bases, and 13 bases had no gene match. This CDR3 spans 17 amino acids. Germline CDR1 MGHRA, CDR2 YSYEKL. The chain combines TRBV4-1 with TRBJ2-3, with TRBD2 matching over 8 bases. What was sequenced was PBMCs. This TCR was sampled from a woman aged 18-29 years in good health and CMV-seronegative. Here the CDR3 reads CASSHPNGRAEGDTQYF. CDR3 bases: TGCGCCAGCAGCCATCCTAACGGGAGGGCCGAGGGAGATACGCAGTATTTT.